The 10 T cell receptor beta chains reported below all come from one sample, sequenced in a study of T-cell reconstitution after alpha-beta-depleted transplantation in children. Construction of the TCRbeta library involved unique molecular identifiers. MiXCR was run by TCRdb on the PCR reads, yielding one entry per CDR3 protein. Altogether 640,000 or so distinct CDR3 sequences are present, 16% being singletons, with the ten largest covering approximately 1%. This specimen consisted of PBMCs from the stem cell graft donor, obtained from the stem cell graft. The receptors stem from a human donor who donated a stem cell graft to a child with acute myeloid leukemia.

In this sample, this clonotype turned up many times. The chain has TRBV20-1 and TRBJ2-1; 10 bases line up with TRBD2. The CDR3 is 14 residues long. Germline V gives CDR1 DFQATT, CDR2 SNEGSKA (reference sequence). V lost 1 base, J lost 6 bases, and 3 bases stayed unmatched. CDR3 region: CSARGRTSGNEQFF. CDR3 in DNA: TGCAGTGCTAGAGGGCGGACTAGCGGCAATGAGCAGTTCTTC.

This clonotype was counted a few times. The chain couples TRBV7-2 to TRBJ1-2; D possibly corresponds to TRBD1 (5 bases). Trimming removed 0 bases from V and 6 bases from J, with 11 bases in between. The germline V gene has CDR1 SGHTA and CDR2 FQGNSA. The CDR3 is 14 amino acids. Here the CDR3 DNA reads TGTGCCAGCAGCTTAGCCCCAGGGACGGATGGCTACACCTTC. Translated: CASSLAPGTDGYTF.

This clonotype was recorded at least ten times. The chain links TRBV13 to TRBJ1-1, with D possibly being TRBD1 (6 bases). Looked up from germline, CDR1 is PRHDT and CDR2 is FYEKMQ (reference sequence). Trimming stripped 5 bases from V and 7 bases from J, with 14 bases between. The CDR3 runs to 13 residues. Written as DNA, the CDR3 is TGTGCCAGCAGCCGAAGCAGGGGAGTTGAAGCTTTCTTT. Protein sequence: CASSRSRGVEAFF.

This clonotype came up a few times. The V call is TRBV4-2, the J call TRBJ1-6; perhaps TRBD1 as D (6 bases). CDR1 and CDR2 (germline): LGHNA, YNFKEQ. With 0 bases removed from V and 2 bases from J, the gap between germline ends came to 11 bases. The CDR3 covers 17 residues. CDR3 sequence (DNA): TGTGCCAGCAGCCAAGAGGGACATCCCGCCTATAATTCACCCCTCCACTTT. Amino acid sequence: CASSQEGHPAYNSPLHF.

This clonotype was counted a few times. The genes are TRBV28 and TRBJ2-7, with 10 bases lining up with TRBD2. The CDR3 covers 12 residues. Per the germline V gene, CDR1 is MDHEN and CDR2 is SYDVKM. CDR3 DNA: TGTGCCAGCAGTCTAGCGGGGGTCACTTGGCACGTC. Translation: CASSLAGVTWHV.

In this sample, this clonotype turned up many times. The chain combines TRBV5-8 with TRBJ2-3, with a weak D call TRBD2 (5 bases). Germline CDR1 SGHTS, CDR2 YDEGEE. V was shortened by 0 bases and J by 6 bases, with 8 bases between the two germline ends. The CDR3 spans 13 residues. The CDR3 DNA reads TGTGCCAGCAGCTTGGAGAGGGAGGATACGCAGTATTTT. This sequence encodes CASSLEREDTQYF.

The table lists this clonotype with a few counts. The rearrangement uses TRBV24-1 and TRBJ2-2, with TRBD2 identical over 7 bases. J was trimmed by 8 bases and V by 4 bases; bases with no gene match: 15. Germline CDR1 is KGHDR and CDR2 is SFDVKD. The CDR3 is 17 amino acids. CDR3 DNA sequence: TGTGCCACCAGTGACCGAGGCCGGGACTACCGGAGAGGGGAGCTGTTTTTT. Translation: CATSDRGRDYRRGELFF.

This clonotype was observed a few times. V and J are TRBV5-1 and TRBJ2-5; 15 bases agree with TRBD2. The CDR3 runs 17 residues. The J segment lost 2 bases and the V segment lost 4 bases, leaving 6 bases of the junction unmatched. Looked up from germline, CDR1 is SGHRS and CDR2 is YFSETQ. The CDR3 loop is CASSISGTSGGQETQYF. In DNA form, the CDR3 reads TGCGCCAGCAGCATATCCGGGACTAGCGGGGGGCAAGAGACCCAGTACTTC.

The gene calls are TRBV5-1 and TRBJ2-2; D remains ambiguous. The CDR3 extends over 14 amino acids. The germline CDR1 and CDR2 sequences are SGHRS and YFSETQ. V was trimmed by 0 bases and J by 7 bases, leaving 10 bases between them. The CDR3 loop reads CASSLDVRHGELFF. Here the CDR3 DNA reads TGCGCCAGCAGCTTGGATGTGCGTCACGGGGAGCTGTTTTTT.

This clonotype has a count of ten or more. V gene TRBV5-1 combines with J gene TRBJ1-1, with TRBD1 as a possible D gene (5 bases). Between the trimmed V and J ends, which lost 4 bases and 1 base, there was a span of 11 bases. This CDR3 has 14 amino acids. In germline, CDR1 is SGHRS, CDR2 YFSETQ. The CDR3 DNA is TGCGCCAGCAGCGCGGACAAGACGAACACTGAAGCTTTCTTT. Translation gives CASSADKTNTEAFF.